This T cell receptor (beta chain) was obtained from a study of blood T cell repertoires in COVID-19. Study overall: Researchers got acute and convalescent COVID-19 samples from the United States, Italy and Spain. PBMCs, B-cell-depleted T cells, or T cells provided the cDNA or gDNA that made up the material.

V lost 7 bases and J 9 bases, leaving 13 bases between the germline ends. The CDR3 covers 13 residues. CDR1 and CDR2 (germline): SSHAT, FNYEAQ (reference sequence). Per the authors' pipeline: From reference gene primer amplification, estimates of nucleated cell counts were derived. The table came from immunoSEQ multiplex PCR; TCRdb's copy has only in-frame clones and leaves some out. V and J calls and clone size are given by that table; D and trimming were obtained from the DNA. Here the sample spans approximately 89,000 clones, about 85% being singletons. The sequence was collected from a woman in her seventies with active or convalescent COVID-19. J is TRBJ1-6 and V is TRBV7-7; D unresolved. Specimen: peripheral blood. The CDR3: CASTSSPGSPLHF. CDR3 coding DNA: TGTGCCAGCACGAGCAGCCCGGGTTCACCCCTCCACTTT.